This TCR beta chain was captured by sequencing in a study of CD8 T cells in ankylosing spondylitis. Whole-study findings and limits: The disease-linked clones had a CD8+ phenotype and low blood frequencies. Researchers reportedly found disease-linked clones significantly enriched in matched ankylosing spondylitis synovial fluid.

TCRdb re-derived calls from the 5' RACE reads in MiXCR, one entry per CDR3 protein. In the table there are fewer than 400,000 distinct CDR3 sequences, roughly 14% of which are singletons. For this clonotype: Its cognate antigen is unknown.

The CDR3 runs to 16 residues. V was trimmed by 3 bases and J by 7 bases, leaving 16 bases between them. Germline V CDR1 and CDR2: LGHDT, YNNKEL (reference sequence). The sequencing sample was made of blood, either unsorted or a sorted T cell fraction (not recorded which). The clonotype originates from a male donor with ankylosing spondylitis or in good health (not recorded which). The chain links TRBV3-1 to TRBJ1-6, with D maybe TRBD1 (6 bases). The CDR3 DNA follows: TGTGCCAGCAGCCAGGACACGGGACAACGGAATTCACCCCTCCACTTT. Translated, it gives CASSQDTGQRNSPLHF.